These 6 T cell receptor beta chains came from one sample sequenced in a study of metastatic and nonmetastatic thyroid tumors (dated by TCRdb to 2020 to 2021). None of the patients had been given any treatment before thyroid surgery. The method behind the library was PCR. Sequencing was carried out with an Illumina HiSeq 4000. TCRdb trimmed public reads at Q25 via fastp, called clones via MiXCR and kept in-frame beta chains. For this sample there are 15,000 to 20,000 clones; less than 40% appear just once. The top ten constitute approximately 17% of the sample. Sequenced input: tumor tissue. The receptors were sampled from a female donor with papillary thyroid cancer or a benign thyroid nodule (not recorded which). Some clones in this sample may be carry-over from other donors' samples.

This clone occurred once. J is TRBJ2-1 and V is TRBV24-1, with D possibly being TRBD2 (6 bases). Germline CDR1 KGHDR, CDR2 SFDVKD. The V gene lost 3 bases and the J gene lost 0 bases, with 14 bases spanning the gap. CDR3 length: 17 amino acids. CDR3 nucleotide sequence: TGTGCCACCAGTGATGTGGAGGGCAGAGGCTCCTACAATGAGCAGTTCTTC. It translates to CATSDVEGRGSYNEQFF.

The CDR3 bases are TGTGCCAGCTCACCAGAGTACGAGCAGTACTTC. It is translated as CASSPEYEQYF. The J gene is TRBJ2-7, the V gene TRBV18; D remains ambiguous. This CDR3 has 11 residues. CDR1 is KGHSH, CDR2 LQKENI, per germline. The V gene lost 2 bases and the J gene lost 4 bases, with 3 bases spanning the gap.

This clone was found many times. The chain employs TRBV6-1 and TRBJ1-2; possible D gene TRBD1, 6 bases. CDR3 size: 14 residues. V was shortened by 4 bases and J by 3 bases, with 12 bases between the two germline ends. Germline CDR1 MNHNS, CDR2 SASEGT. CDR3 sequence: CASSVPGEDYGYTF. DNA of the CDR3: TGTGCCAGCAGTGTTCCAGGGGAGGACTATGGCTACACCTTC.

The chain combines TRBV4-1 with TRBJ2-7, with D possibly TRBD2 on 6 matching bases. Germline V gene lookup returns CDR1 MGHRA and CDR2 YSYEKL. Trimming removed 2 bases at V and 7 bases at J, with 15 bases between. This CDR3 is built from 14 residues. The CDR3 here is CASSQPRDSLEQYF. For the CDR3, the DNA is TGCGCCAGCAGCCAACCTCGGGACTCGTTGGAGCAGTACTTC.

This clone was counted a few times. The V call is TRBV19, the J call TRBJ2-7; 9 bases are shared with TRBD1. CDR3 length: 15 residues. Germline CDR1 LNHDA, CDR2 SQIVND (reference sequence). Trimming at V came to 3 bases and at J to 4 bases, leaving 7 bases not matched to a gene. The CDR3 sequence is CASSIQTGGRYEQYF. The CDR3 DNA reads as TGTGCCAGTAGTATCCAGACAGGGGGTAGATACGAGCAGTACTTC.

This clone was detected only once. The junction departs from the called germline gene at one end, perhaps through a read error. This sequence joins TRBV7-9 and TRBJ1-2; a weak D match, TRBD1 (5 bases). The CDR3 spans 14 residues. The germline V gene encodes CDR1 SEHNR and CDR2 FQNEAQ (reference sequence). The chain's CDR3 is CASSLTGVEYGYNF. The CDR3 nucleotides read TGTGCCAGCAGCTTAACAGGTGTGGAATATGGCTACAACTTC.